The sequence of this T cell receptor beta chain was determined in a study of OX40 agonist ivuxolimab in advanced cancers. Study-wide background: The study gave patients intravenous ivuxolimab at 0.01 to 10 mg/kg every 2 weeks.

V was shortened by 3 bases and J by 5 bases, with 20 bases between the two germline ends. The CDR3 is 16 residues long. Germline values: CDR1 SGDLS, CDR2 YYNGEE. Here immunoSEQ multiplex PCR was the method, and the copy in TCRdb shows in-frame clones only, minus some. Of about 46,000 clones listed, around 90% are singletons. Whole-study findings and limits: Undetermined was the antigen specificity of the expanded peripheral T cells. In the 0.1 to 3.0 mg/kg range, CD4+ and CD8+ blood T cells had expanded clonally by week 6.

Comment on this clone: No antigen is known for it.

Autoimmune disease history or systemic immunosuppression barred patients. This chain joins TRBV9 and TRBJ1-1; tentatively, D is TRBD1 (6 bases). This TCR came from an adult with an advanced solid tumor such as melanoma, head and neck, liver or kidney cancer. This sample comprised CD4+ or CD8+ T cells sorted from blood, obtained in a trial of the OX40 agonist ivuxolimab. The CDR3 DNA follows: TGTGCCAGCAGCGCAAACCCGATGGGGGGCGGGACTGAAGCTTTCTTT. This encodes CASSANPMGGGTEAFF.